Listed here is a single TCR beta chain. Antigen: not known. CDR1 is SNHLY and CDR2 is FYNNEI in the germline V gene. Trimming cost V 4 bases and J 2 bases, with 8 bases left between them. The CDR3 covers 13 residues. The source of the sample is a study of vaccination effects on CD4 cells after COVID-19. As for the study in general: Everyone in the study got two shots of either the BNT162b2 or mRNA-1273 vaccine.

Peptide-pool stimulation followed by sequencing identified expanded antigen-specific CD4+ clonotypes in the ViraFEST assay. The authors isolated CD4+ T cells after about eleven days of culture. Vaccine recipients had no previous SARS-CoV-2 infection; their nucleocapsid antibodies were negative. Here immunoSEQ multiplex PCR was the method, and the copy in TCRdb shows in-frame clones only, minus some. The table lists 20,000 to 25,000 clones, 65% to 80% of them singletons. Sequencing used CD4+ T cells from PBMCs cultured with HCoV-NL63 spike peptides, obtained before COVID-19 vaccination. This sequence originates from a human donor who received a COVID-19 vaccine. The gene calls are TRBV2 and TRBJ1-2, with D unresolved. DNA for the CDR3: TGTGCCAGCAGTGTCGTACAGAACTATGGCTACACCTTC. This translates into CASSVVQNYGYTF.